Below, 15 T cell receptor beta chains from the same sample are listed, as sequenced in a study of graft-versus-host responses after intestinal transplantation. Here immunoSEQ multiplex PCR was the method, and the copy in TCRdb shows in-frame clones only, minus some. The table lists some 23,000 clones, approximately 82% of them singletons, with around 0.92% in the top ten. The antigens of these receptors remain unknown. This material consisted of unstimulated CD8+ T cells sorted from spleen or lymph node cells, taken before transplant. The source of these receptors is a human donor who was the organ donor for an intestinal transplant.

The chain employs TRBV4-1 and TRBJ2-3; 9 nucleotides match TRBD1. V lost 2 bases and J lost 1; bases outside the gene matches: 1. The germline V gene has CDR1 MGHRA and CDR2 YSYEKL. This CDR3 region has 15 residues. The CDR3 here is CASSQWDRGTDTQYF. The DNA for the CDR3 is TGCGCCAGCAGCCAATGGGACAGGGGCACAGATACGCAGTATTTT.

The rearrangement joins TRBV7-9 to TRBJ1-5; D is possibly TRBD1 (5 bases). With 5 bases removed from V and 6 bases from J, the gap between germline ends came to 14 bases. CDR3 length equals 14 residues. Germline loops: CDR1 SEHNR, CDR2 FQNEAQ (reference sequence). Written as DNA, the CDR3 is TGTGCCAGCAGCGCAGGGAGACCAACTCAGCCCCAGCATTTT. Protein sequence: CASSAGRPTQPQHF.

CDR3 bases: TGTGCCAGACAGGGGGCTAACCACGAGCAGTACTTC. Translated: CARQGANHEQYF. V and J are TRBV2 and TRBJ2-7; 9 nucleotides match TRBD1. Germline V gene lookup returns CDR1 SNHLY and CDR2 FYNNEI. V gave up 9 bases and J gave up 5 bases; unmatched junction bases: 5. CDR3 length: 12 amino acids.

Written as DNA, the CDR3 is TGTGCCAGCAGTTTATATGGCTTTCAAGAGACCCAGTACTTC. Amino acid sequence: CASSLYGFQETQYF. V usage is TRBV28 and J usage is TRBJ2-5, with D unresolved. CDR1 MDHEN and CDR2 SYDVKM come from the germline V gene. The V end was cut by 1 base, the J end by 2 bases, with 8 bases between. The CDR3 has 14 amino acids.

The CDR3 region has the DNA TGTGCCAGCAGCCAAACTAGCGGGAGAGGGGCAGATACGCAGTATTTT. It encodes CASSQTSGRGADTQYF. The chain couples TRBV7-9 to TRBJ2-3, with 11 nucleotides matching TRBD2. The CDR3 is made up of 16 amino acids. The germline V gene encodes CDR1 SEHNR and CDR2 FQNEAQ (reference sequence). V lost 5 bases to trimming and J lost 4 bases; unmatched junction nucleotides: 8.

The CDR3 reads CASSEVRTSNQPQHF. In nucleotides, the CDR3 is TGTGCCAGCAGTGAAGTGAGGACTAGCAATCAGCCCCAGCATTTT. The V and J genes are TRBV2 and TRBJ1-5; no clear D gene. This CDR3 contains 15 residues. The germline gives CDR1 SNHLY, CDR2 FYNNEI. V lost 1 base to trimming and J lost 0 bases, with 7 bases between them.

The chain joins TRBV11-3 to TRBJ1-2; D is undetermined. Germline CDR1 reads SGHNT; CDR2 reads YENEEA. The V end lost 1 base, the J end lost 2 bases, and 8 bases lay between the germline ends. The length of the CDR3 is 14 residues. The DNA of the CDR3 is TGTGCCAGCAGCTTAGCGGGCGCAAACTATGGCTACACCTTC. Encoded protein: CASSLAGANYGYTF. The full variable domain, in which reference TRBV11-3 and TRBJ1-2 provide the parts outside the CDR3, is EAGVVQSPRYKIIEKKQPVAFWCNPISGHNTLYWYLQNLGQGPELLIRYENEEAVDDSQLPKDRFSAERLKGVDSTLKIQPAELGDSAVYLCASSLAGANYGYTFGSGTRLTVV.

This chain uses TRBV18 with TRBJ2-5; D is possibly TRBD1 (6 bases). CDR1 is KGHSH and CDR2 is LQKENI in the germline V gene. V gave up 2 bases and J gave up 4 bases, with 11 bases separating them. CDR3 length: 14 residues. The CDR3 DNA is TGTGCCAGCTCACCATCTGGGGGCAGAGAGACCCAGTACTTC. Protein sequence: CASSPSGGRETQYF.

The V and J genes are TRBV5-1 and TRBJ1-2; a weak D match, TRBD1 (6 bases). This CDR3 comprises 12 residues. The V end lost 1 base, the J end lost 8 bases, and 9 bases lay between the germline ends. Germline V gene lookup returns CDR1 SGHRS and CDR2 YFSETQ. The CDR3 DNA sequence: TGCGCCAGCAGCTTGATACAGGGAGGCTACACCTTC. It encodes CASSLIQGGYTF.

This chain's CDR3 is CASSLDHRGLGSYGYTF. CDR3 nucleotide sequence: TGTGCCAGCAGCTTAGATCATCGGGGATTGGGTAGCTATGGCTACACCTTC. The chain recombines TRBV11-2 with TRBJ1-2; D remains ambiguous. The CDR3 has 17 amino acids. V lost 0 bases and J lost 4, with 18 bases in between. In germline, CDR1 is SGHAT, CDR2 FQNNGV.

The table lists this clone with a count of one. The rearrangement joins TRBV9 to TRBJ1-1; D is uncertain. The CDR3 covers 14 residues. Trimming shortened V by 0 bases and J by 4 bases, and 10 bases separated the two germline ends. Germline loops: CDR1 SGDLS, CDR2 YYNGEE. The chain's CDR3 is CASSVGSRSTEAFF. The CDR3 DNA follows: TGTGCCAGCAGCGTAGGGTCCAGATCCACTGAAGCTTTCTTT.

This clone was counted a single time. V usage is TRBV19 and J usage is TRBJ1-4; D call uncertain. The V end was cut by 7 bases, the J end by 7 bases, with 22 bases between. The CDR3 has 16 residues. The germline V gene has CDR1 LNHDA and CDR2 SQIVND (reference sequence). This CDR3 reads CASMGREVFSVEKLFF. The CDR3 DNA sequence: TGTGCCAGTATGGGTAGAGAGGTCTTTTCCGTTGAAAAACTGTTTTTT.

The CDR3 loop is CAWRFGGTEAFF. CDR3 bases: TGTGCCTGGAGGTTCGGAGGCACTGAAGCTTTCTTT. The chain recombines TRBV30 with TRBJ1-1; D is undetermined. The germline CDR1 and CDR2 sequences are GTSNPN and SVGIG (reference sequence). The V end was cut by 3 bases, the J end by 4 bases, with 9 bases between. The CDR3 covers 12 residues.

The J gene is TRBJ2-1, the V gene TRBV10-2; TRBD2 agrees at 12 bases. Germline V gene lookup returns CDR1 WSHSY and CDR2 SAAADI. CDR3 length: 15 residues. The V segment lost 0 bases and the J segment 11 bases; nucleotides outside the gene matches: 5. In DNA, the CDR3 is TGCGCCAGCAGTGAGTCCCCTAGCGGGGGGGCCAAGCAGTTCTTC. Translated, it gives CASSESPSGGAKQFF.

The V and J genes are TRBV6-1 and TRBJ1-3; D is undetermined. CDR3 length: 15 residues. Germline V lookup: CDR1 MNHNS, CDR2 SASEGT. V lost 2 bases to trimming and J lost 0 bases, with 8 bases between them. The CDR3: CASSEQVSSGNTIYF. DNA of the CDR3: TGTGCCAGCAGTGAACAGGTCAGCTCTGGAAACACCATATATTTT.